The present TCR beta chain was sequenced within a study of PD-1 blockade in classical Hodgkin lymphoma. Findings of the study overall: The CD4+ diversity rise by C4D1 was clearest in complete responders.

Points on this clone: Antigen specificity is unknown.

Time point: cycle 4 day 1 (C4D1), after six to seven weeks of nivolumab. Relapse after autologous stem cell transplantation occurred in every patient, and brentuximab vedotin exposure varied. The table came from immunoSEQ multiplex PCR; TCRdb's copy has only in-frame clones and leaves some out. The table has some 90,000 clones, under 85% seen once. Germline values: CDR1 SGHRS, CDR2 YFSETQ. CDR3 length: 20 amino acids. The V segment lost 0 bases and the J segment 7 bases; nucleotides outside the gene matches: 21. The sequence came from a human donor with classical Hodgkin lymphoma. This chain joins TRBV5-1 and TRBJ2-7; 11 bases map to TRBD1. The sequencing used peripheral blood mononuclear cells (PBMCs), collected before the fourth cycle of nivolumab. DNA for the CDR3: TGCGCCAGCAGCTTGGCCGGCGGCTTAAATCGAGGACAGGGGGCGCGTGAGCAGTACTTC. This sequence encodes CASSLAGGLNRGQGAREQYF.